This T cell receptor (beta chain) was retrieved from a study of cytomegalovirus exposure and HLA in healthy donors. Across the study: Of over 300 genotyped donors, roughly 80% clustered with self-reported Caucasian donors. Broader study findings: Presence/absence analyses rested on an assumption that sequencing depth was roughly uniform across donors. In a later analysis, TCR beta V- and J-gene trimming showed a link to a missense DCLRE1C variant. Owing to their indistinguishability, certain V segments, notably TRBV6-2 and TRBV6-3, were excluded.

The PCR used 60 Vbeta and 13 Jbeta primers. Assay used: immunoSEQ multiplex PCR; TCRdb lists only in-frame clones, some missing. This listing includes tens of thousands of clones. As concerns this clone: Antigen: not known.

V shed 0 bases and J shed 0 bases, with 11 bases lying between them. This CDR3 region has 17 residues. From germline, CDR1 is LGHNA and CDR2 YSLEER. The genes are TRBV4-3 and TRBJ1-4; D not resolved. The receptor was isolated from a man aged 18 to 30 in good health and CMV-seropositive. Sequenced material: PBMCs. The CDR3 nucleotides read TGCGCCAGCAGCCAAGAGGGAAGGCGGGCAACTAATGAAAAACTGTTTTTT. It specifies CASSQEGRRATNEKLFF.